The 2 T cell receptor beta chains in this list originate from one sample, sequenced in a study of identical twins. From the 5' RACE reads, TCRdb called clonotypes with MiXCR, one entry per CDR3 protein. The sample holds 450,000 to 600,000 distinct CDR3 sequences, 20% to 25% seen once. These records were also assigned to another study, of yellow fever vaccine responses in identical twins.

Sequencing was carried out using CD4+ T cells sorted from blood. Every receptor here comes from a woman aged 18-35 years in good health.

This clonotype was detected a few times. V gene TRBV18 combines with J gene TRBJ1-1; D gene unclear. The CDR3 covers 14 residues. The ends were cut back, 0 bases at V and 5 bases at J, with 10 bases in the middle. From germline, CDR1 is KGHSH and CDR2 LQKENI. The CDR3 is CASSPPIPGTEAFF. The DNA of the CDR3 is TGTGCCAGCTCACCACCTATCCCCGGGACTGAAGCTTTCTTT.

The chain links TRBV12-3 or TRBV12-4 to TRBJ2-2, with 8 bases that match TRBD1. With 8 bases clipped from V and 0 bases from J, the junction kept 11 bases outside the gene matches. This CDR3 contains 17 residues. The CDR3 reads CASVRTGTTSNTGELFF. In DNA, the CDR3 is TGTGCCAGCGTCAGGACAGGGACAACTTCGAACACCGGGGAGCTGTTTTTT.